The clone carrying this T cell receptor (beta chain) was seen more than once but under ten times. There were TCR beta CDR3 regions amplified from RNA transcripts. HTBI primers were employed in a first-round RT-PCR of the TCR CDR3. In TCRdb, the multiplex PCR reads were re-called with MiXCR into one record per CDR3 protein. The data show hundreds of thousands of distinct CDR3 sequences, over 35% seen once. This entry comes from a study of T cells in Graves' hyperthyroidism and ophthalmopathy. The specimen was blood. This TCR was recovered from a young man with Graves' hyperthyroidism.

The CDR3 region is CASSGPLTVFVGGYTF. As DNA, the CDR3 is TGTGCCAGCAGCGGACCTTTGACAGTCTTCGTGGGAGGCTACACCTTC. The chain uses TRBV7-9 and TRBJ1-2; a possible D gene is TRBD1 (5 bases). V was trimmed by 5 bases and J by 8 bases, leaving 24 bases between them. Germline V gives CDR1 SEHNR, CDR2 FQNEAQ (reference sequence). This CDR3 has 16 amino acids.